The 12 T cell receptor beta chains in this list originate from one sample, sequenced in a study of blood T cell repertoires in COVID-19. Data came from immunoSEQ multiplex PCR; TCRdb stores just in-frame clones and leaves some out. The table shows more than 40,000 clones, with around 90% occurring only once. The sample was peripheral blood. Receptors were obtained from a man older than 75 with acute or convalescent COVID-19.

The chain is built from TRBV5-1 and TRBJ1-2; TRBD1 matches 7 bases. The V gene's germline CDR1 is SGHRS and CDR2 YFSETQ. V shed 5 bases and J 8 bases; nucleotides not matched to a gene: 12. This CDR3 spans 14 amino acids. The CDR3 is CASSPGQEVGGYTF. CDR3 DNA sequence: TGCGCCAGCAGTCCAGGACAGGAAGTTGGGGGCTACACCTTC.

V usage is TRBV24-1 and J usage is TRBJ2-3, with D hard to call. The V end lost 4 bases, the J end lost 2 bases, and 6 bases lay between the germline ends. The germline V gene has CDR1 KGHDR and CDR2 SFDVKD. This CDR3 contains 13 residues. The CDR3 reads CATSDRYTDTQYF. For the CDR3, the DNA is TGTGCCACCAGTGACAGGTACACAGATACGCAGTATTTT.

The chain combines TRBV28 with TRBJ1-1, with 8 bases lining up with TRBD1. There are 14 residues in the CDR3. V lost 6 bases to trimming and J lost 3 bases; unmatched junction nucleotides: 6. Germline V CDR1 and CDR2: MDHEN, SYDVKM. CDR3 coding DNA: TGTGCCAGCAGCACGGACAGGGTCGACACTGAAGCTTTCTTT. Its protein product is CASSTDRVDTEAFF.

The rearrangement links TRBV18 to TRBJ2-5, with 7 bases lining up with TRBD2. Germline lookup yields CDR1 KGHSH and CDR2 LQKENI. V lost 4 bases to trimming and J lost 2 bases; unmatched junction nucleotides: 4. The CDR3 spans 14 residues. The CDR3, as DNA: TGTGCCAGCTCACGGGACTATCGGCAAGAGACCCAGTACTTC. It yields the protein CASSRDYRQETQYF.

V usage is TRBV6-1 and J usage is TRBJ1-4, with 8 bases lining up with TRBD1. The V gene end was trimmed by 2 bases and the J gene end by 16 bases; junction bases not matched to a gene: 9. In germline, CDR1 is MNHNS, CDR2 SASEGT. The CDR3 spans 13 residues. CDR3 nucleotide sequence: TGTGCCAGCAGTGAAACGATGAGTACAGGGGGGTTTTTT. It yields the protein CASSETMSTGGFF.

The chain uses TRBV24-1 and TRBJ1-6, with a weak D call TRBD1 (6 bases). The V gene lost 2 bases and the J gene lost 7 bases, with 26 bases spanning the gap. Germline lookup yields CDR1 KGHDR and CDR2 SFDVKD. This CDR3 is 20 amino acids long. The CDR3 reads CATSDWAPLNGGRENSPLHF. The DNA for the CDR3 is TGTGCCACCAGTGATTGGGCCCCCCTGAATGGGGGCAGAGAAAATTCACCCCTCCACTTT.

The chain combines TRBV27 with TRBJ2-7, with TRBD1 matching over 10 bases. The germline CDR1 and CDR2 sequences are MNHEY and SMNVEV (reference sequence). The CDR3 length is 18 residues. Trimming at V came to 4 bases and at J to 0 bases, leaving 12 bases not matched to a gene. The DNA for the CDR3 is TGTGCCAGCAGTTATACACCGTCCGGGACAGGGGTCTCCTACGAGCAGTACTTC. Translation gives CASSYTPSGTGVSYEQYF.

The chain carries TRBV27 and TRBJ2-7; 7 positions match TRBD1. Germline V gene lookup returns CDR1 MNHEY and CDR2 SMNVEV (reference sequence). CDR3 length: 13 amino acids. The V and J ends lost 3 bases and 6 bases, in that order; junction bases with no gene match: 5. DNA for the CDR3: TGTGCCAGCAGTTTTCTGGACAGGTCCGAGCAGTACTTC. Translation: CASSFLDRSEQYF.

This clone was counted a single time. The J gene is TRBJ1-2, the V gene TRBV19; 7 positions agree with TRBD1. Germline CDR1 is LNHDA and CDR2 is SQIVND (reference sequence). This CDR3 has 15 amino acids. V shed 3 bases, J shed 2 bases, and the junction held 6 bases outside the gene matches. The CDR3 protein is CASSIGTVPNYGYTF. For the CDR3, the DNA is TGTGCCAGTAGTATTGGGACAGTTCCCAACTATGGCTACACCTTC.

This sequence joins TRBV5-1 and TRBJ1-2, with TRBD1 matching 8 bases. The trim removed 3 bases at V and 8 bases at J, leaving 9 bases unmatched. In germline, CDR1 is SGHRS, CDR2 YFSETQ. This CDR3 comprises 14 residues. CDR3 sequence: CASSSPGQVGGYTF. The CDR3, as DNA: TGCGCCAGCAGCTCACCGGGACAGGTGGGGGGCTACACCTTC.

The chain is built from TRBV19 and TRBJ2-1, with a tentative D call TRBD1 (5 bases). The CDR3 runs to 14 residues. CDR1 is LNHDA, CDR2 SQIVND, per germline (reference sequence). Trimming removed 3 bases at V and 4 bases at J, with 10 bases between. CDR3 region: CASSIFRAYNEQFF. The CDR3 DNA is TGTGCCAGTAGTATCTTCAGGGCTTACAATGAGCAGTTCTTC.

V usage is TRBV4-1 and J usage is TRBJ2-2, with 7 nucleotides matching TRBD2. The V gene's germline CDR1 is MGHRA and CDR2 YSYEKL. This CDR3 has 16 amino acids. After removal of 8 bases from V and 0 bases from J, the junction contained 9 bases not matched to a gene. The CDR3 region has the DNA TGCGCCAGCGGCCTTTGGGGGGGGTCGAACACCGGGGAGCTGTTTTTT. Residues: CASGLWGGSNTGELFF.